These 27 T cell receptor beta chains came from one sample sequenced in a study of regulatory T cells in long-lasting Graves disease. Libraries of TCR beta came from iRepertoire HTBI primers plus Arm-PCR of CDR3 regions. TCRdb ran MiXCR on the multiplex PCR reads and lists one entry per CDR3 protein. Here the sample spans 200,000 to 250,000 distinct CDR3 sequences, 15% to 20% being singletons. The time point is: newly diagnosed GD, antithyroid drugs for less than 3 months. Preparation of the TCR library used RNA extracted from PBMCs. The material was peripheral blood mononuclear cells (PBMCs), obtained at new diagnosis, from a patient treated with antithyroid drugs. Receptors were obtained from a female donor with Graves disease.

At least ten counts were recorded for this clonotype. The V gene is TRBV7-9, the J gene TRBJ2-1; TRBD2 agrees at 7 bases. V dropped 5 bases and J dropped 8; count of bases not matched to a gene: 15. Germline-derived CDR1 and CDR2 are SEHNR and FQNEAQ (reference sequence). This CDR3 is built from 16 residues. DNA for the CDR3: TGTGCCAGCAGCCCACTACTGGGGGAGGGTAAGGATGAGCAGTTCTTC. This sequence encodes CASSPLLGEGKDEQFF.

This clonotype has a count of ten or more. V is TRBV20-1 and J is TRBJ2-5; D uncertain. This CDR3 comprises 15 residues. Germline CDR1 and CDR2: DFQATT and SNEGSKA (reference sequence). Trimming left V 0 bases short and J 2 bases short, with 13 bases between. Written as DNA, the CDR3 is TGCAGTGCTAGAGAATCGACTCACGTACAAGAGACCCAGTACTTC. This encodes CSARESTHVQETQYF.

There are many counts of this clonotype. V usage is TRBV19 and J usage is TRBJ1-5, with 8 bases matching TRBD1. Germline V gene data show CDR1 as LNHDA and CDR2 as SQIVND (reference sequence). CDR3 length: 13 amino acids. Germline trimming cut 6 bases from V and 2 bases from J; bases unmatched to any gene: 0. The DNA for the CDR3 is TGTGCCAGTAGGGGACAGGGCAATCAGCCCCAGCATTTT. This gives the protein CASRGQGNQPQHF.

This clonotype was recorded many times. The chain is built from TRBV7-9 and TRBJ1-6; D is unclear. V was pared by 5 bases and J by 0 bases, with 14 bases between. Germline V gives CDR1 SEHNR, CDR2 FQNEAQ (reference sequence). This CDR3 comprises 17 residues. This chain's CDR3 is CASSHIGGLSYNSPLHF. The CDR3 nucleotides are TGTGCCAGCAGCCACATTGGAGGACTCTCCTATAATTCACCCCTCCACTTT.

The chain is built from TRBV11-2 and TRBJ1-4; 12 bases agree with TRBD1. The CDR3 totals 19 residues. Looked up from germline, CDR1 is SGHAT and CDR2 is FQNNGV. After removal of 5 bases from V and 8 bases from J, the junction contained 18 bases not matched to a gene. CDR3: CASSPNSGGTGGVREKLFF. In DNA form, the CDR3 reads TGTGCCAGCAGCCCCAACTCAGGCGGGACAGGGGGCGTAAGGGAAAAACTGTTTTTT.

The V and J genes are TRBV2 and TRBJ2-1, with D unresolved. This CDR3 is 13 amino acids long. Trimming removed 3 bases from V and 3 bases from J, with 6 bases in between. Germline V CDR1 and CDR2: SNHLY, FYNNEI. Here the CDR3 reads CASSEFGYNEQFF. CDR3 bases: TGTGCCAGCAGTGAGTTCGGCTACAATGAGCAGTTCTTC.

This clonotype was recorded many times. V is TRBV6-1 and J is TRBJ1-1, with D unresolved. Between the trimmed V and J ends, which lost 6 bases and 4 bases, there was a span of 15 bases. Per the germline V gene, CDR1 is MNHNS and CDR2 is SASEGT. The CDR3 sequence is 14 residues long. CDR3 amino acids: CASSSHDGPTEAFF. DNA of the CDR3: TGTGCCAGCAGCAGCCACGACGGACCCACTGAAGCTTTCTTT.

Of note for this clonotype: This likely reflects a read error, since a far larger clone is one base away. The genes are TRBV28 and TRBJ2-7; D is perhaps TRBD2 (5 bases). V was shortened by 4 bases and J by 7 bases, with 26 bases between the two germline ends. This CDR3 spans 17 amino acids. Per germline, CDR1 MDHEN and CDR2 SYDVKM. CDR3 in amino acids: CASSYQAATRRWGEQYF. The CDR3 region has the DNA TGTGCCAGCAGTTACCAAGCCGCGACGCGGAGGTGGGGTGAGCAGTACTTC.

Of note for this clonotype: Given a far larger clone just one base away, this is likely a sequencing read error. The rearrangement uses TRBV7-2 and TRBJ2-1; D may be TRBD2 (6 bases). The J call is uncertain, as TRBJ2-3 better fits the DNA end. Germline V gives CDR1 SGHTA, CDR2 FQGNSA. The CDR3 covers 14 residues. CDR3 protein: CASSPGLGTDMQYF. The CDR3 DNA is TGTGCCAGCAGCCCGGGACTTGGCACAGATATGCAGTATTTT.

The rearrangement uses TRBV5-5 and TRBJ1-2; D not certain. V was shortened by 3 bases and J by 4 bases, with 7 bases between the two germline ends. CDR3 length: 12 amino acids. Germline loops: CDR1 SGHKS, CDR2 YYEKEE (reference sequence). For the CDR3, the DNA is TGTGCCAGCAGCTGGTATATCTATGGCTACACCTTC. It translates to CASSWYIYGYTF.

Ten or more counts support this clonotype. This sequence joins TRBV12-3 or TRBV12-4 and TRBJ1-4; D is undetermined. Trimming left V 5 bases short and J 4 bases short, with 8 bases between. The CDR3 covers 13 residues. The CDR3 region has the DNA TGTGCCAGCAGTCGTCAGAGTAATGAAAAACTGTTTTTT. Translation: CASSRQSNEKLFF.

This clonotype came up many times. The gene calls are TRBV6-5 and TRBJ1-1; D may be TRBD1 (6 bases). This CDR3 is built from 15 residues. Trimming pared 3 bases from V and 8 bases from J, leaving 19 bases between. Germline CDR1 and CDR2: MNHEY and SVGAGI. This CDR3 reads CASSYSFQGMEEAFF. DNA of the CDR3: TGTGCCAGCAGTTATTCCTTCCAGGGGATGGAGGAAGCTTTCTTT.

This clonotype has at least ten counts. This chain joins TRBV11-3 and TRBJ2-3; 10 bases fit TRBD2. Germline V lookup: CDR1 SGHNT, CDR2 YENEEA. The CDR3 is 17 amino acids. Trimming removed 5 bases from V and 6 bases from J; junction bases left unmatched: 14. The CDR3 loop is CASSDTLGSGRWDTQYF. The CDR3, as DNA: TGTGCCAGCAGCGACACCCTGGGTAGCGGGAGGTGGGATACGCAGTATTTT.

A single count supports this clonotype. The chain is built from TRBV5-8 and TRBJ2-6; D unresolved. This CDR3 contains 18 residues. Looked up from germline, CDR1 is SGHTS and CDR2 is YDEGEE. Trimming took off 5 bases at V and 1 base at J, with 19 bases between the two ends. CDR3 sequence (DNA): TGTGCCAGCAGGAGCCAAAGGGCCCTTGGATCTGGGGCCAACGTCCTGACTTTC. It specifies CASRSQRALGSGANVLTF.

This clonotype was counted many times. V is TRBV18 and J is TRBJ1-1, with D perhaps matching TRBD1 (5 bases). CDR1 is KGHSH, CDR2 LQKENI, per germline. V gave up 3 bases and J gave up 3 bases, with 8 bases separating them. This CDR3 is built from 13 residues. CDR3 DNA sequence: TGTGCCAGCTCACCGGAGACAGACACTGAAGCTTTCTTT. This translates into CASSPETDTEAFF.

This clonotype was seen repeatedly, ten times or more. J is TRBJ2-1 and V is TRBV12-3 or TRBV12-4; TRBD1 matches at 9 bases. The junction had 8 bases not matched to a gene; V was cut back by 4 bases and J by 4 bases. There are 16 residues in the CDR3. As DNA, the CDR3 is TGTGCCAGCAGTTCGACCACAGGGGGCAAGTACAATGAGCAGTTCTTC. Residues: CASSSTTGGKYNEQFF.

On this clonotype itself: This probably arose from a read error, given a far larger clone one base away. J is TRBJ2-7 and V is TRBV2; D is ambiguous. Trimming pared 0 bases from V and 7 bases from J, leaving 10 bases between. The germline gives CDR1 SNHLY, CDR2 FYNNEI. The length of the CDR3 is 13 residues. In DNA form, the CDR3 reads TGTGCCAGCAGTGAAGCGCCCTGGGATGAGCAGTACTTC. Protein sequence: CASSEAPWDEQYF.

This clonotype appeared once. The chain couples TRBV11-2 to TRBJ2-1, with D hard to call. V was cut by 1 base and J by 7 bases, with 17 bases left in between. Germline loops: CDR1 SGHAT, CDR2 FQNNGV. The CDR3 spans 16 residues. The CDR3 loop is CASSLGTGFVWNEQFF. The CDR3 DNA sequence: TGTGCCAGCAGCTTAGGTACCGGCTTTGTTTGGAATGAGCAGTTCTTC.

J is TRBJ2-7 and V is TRBV6-1; D may match TRBD1 or TRBD2 (5 bases each). From germline, CDR1 is MNHNS and CDR2 SASEGT. The CDR3 has 18 amino acids. Trimming left V 8 bases short and J 4 bases short, with 30 bases between. CDR3 in DNA: TGTGCCAGCCCGTTGGTGTTCTTTAACGGGACGGCCATTTACGAGCAGTACTTC. Translated: CASPLVFFNGTAIYEQYF.

This clonotype has ten or more counts. The chain carries TRBV2 and TRBJ1-5; the D is unclear. V was clipped by 4 bases and J by 5 bases, with 12 bases between them. The CDR3 totals 14 residues. The V gene's germline CDR1 is SNHLY and CDR2 FYNNEI. This chain's CDR3 is CASSVGRVDQPQHF. CDR3 sequence (DNA): TGTGCCAGCAGTGTGGGGAGGGTGGATCAGCCCCAGCATTTT.

This clonotype was counted many times. The chain carries TRBV2 and TRBJ1-5, with 7 bases identical to TRBD1. CDR1 is SNHLY, CDR2 FYNNEI, per germline. The V and J ends lost 5 bases and 6 bases, in that order; junction bases with no gene match: 10. The CDR3 has 15 residues. DNA for the CDR3: TGTGCCAGCAGTTCGACAGGGCCCGATAGTCAGCCCCAGCATTTT. Its translation: CASSSTGPDSQPQHF.

This clonotype was seen repeatedly, ten times or more. The chain recombines TRBV20-1 with TRBJ2-7, with 8 bases that match TRBD1. The J segment lost 6 bases and the V segment lost 6 bases, leaving 10 bases of the junction unmatched. Germline CDR1 and CDR2: DFQATT and SNEGSKA (reference sequence). The CDR3 is 13 amino acids. As DNA, the CDR3 is TGCAGTGCGCCCCGCGGGACAGGTCTCGAGCAGTACTTC. Protein: CSAPRGTGLEQYF.

This clonotype came up many times. The chain has TRBV12-3 or TRBV12-4 and TRBJ1-1; no reliable D call. Between the trimmed V and J ends, which lost 6 bases and 8 bases, there was a span of 13 bases. The CDR3 runs to 12 residues. The DNA of the CDR3 is TGTGCCAGCAGGCCTCGGGGAACGGAAGCTTTCTTT. This sequence encodes CASRPRGTEAFF.

This clonotype was detected only a few times. This chain uses TRBV3-1 with TRBJ2-5, with D maybe TRBD1 (6 bases). The CDR3 has 16 residues. V was cut by 0 bases and J by 2 bases, with 13 bases left in between. Germline CDR1 and CDR2: LGHDT and YNNKEL (reference sequence). This chain's CDR3 is CASSQEGALTQETQYF. Here the CDR3 DNA reads TGTGCCAGCAGCCAAGAGGGGGCACTGACTCAAGAGACCCAGTACTTC.

This clonotype was found a few times. This sequence may be a read error, since a much larger clone differs from it by one base. The genes are TRBV12-3 or TRBV12-4 and TRBJ2-5, with 9 bases aligning to TRBD1. The CDR3 loop spans 16 amino acids. The CDR3 reads CANSGTPGQGGETQYF. CDR3 nucleotide sequence: TGTGCCAACAGTGGAACCCCGGGACAGGGAGGAGAGACCCAGTACTTC.

As for this clonotype: It may be a read error: a sequence one base away is much more abundant. The chain couples TRBV6-2 or TRBV6-3 to TRBJ2-1; 7 bases are shared with TRBD2. The CDR3 extends over 14 amino acids. V lost 6 bases, J lost 5 bases, and 7 bases stayed unmatched. The germline V gene has CDR1 MNHEY and CDR2 SVGEGT. CDR3 sequence: CASSLAEVHNEQFF. The CDR3 DNA follows: TGTGCCAGCAGCCTAGCGGAGGTACACAATGAGCAGTTCTTC.

Regarding this clonotype: It may be a read error: a sequence one base away is much more abundant. The rearrangement links TRBV20-1 to TRBJ1-2; D is ambiguous. The CDR3 contains 12 residues. Looked up from germline, CDR1 is DFQATT and CDR2 is SNEGSKA (reference sequence). The DNA for the CDR3 is TGCAGTGTTAGACATAATAACTATGGCTACACCTTC. As protein: CSVRHNNYGYTF.